The 11 T cell receptor beta chains in this list originate from one sample, sequenced in a study of blood T cell repertoires in COVID-19. TCRdb's copy holds only in-frame clones and misses some; the assay was immunoSEQ multiplex PCR. The sample lists about 100,000 clones, over 75% occurring once. Sequenced input: peripheral blood. Every receptor here comes from a man aged 30-40 years in a cohort sampled during active COVID-19.

This chain joins TRBV28 and TRBJ2-7; tentative D call: TRBD1 (6 bases). The V end lost 6 bases, the J end lost 2 bases, and 11 bases lay between the germline ends. Germline-derived CDR1 and CDR2 are MDHEN and SYDVKM. The CDR3 extends over 13 amino acids. The CDR3 reads CASRPGHTYEQYF. CDR3 coding DNA: TGTGCCAGCAGACCGGGACATACCTACGAGCAGTACTTC.

In its sample, this clone was seen once. The chain uses TRBV6-2 or TRBV6-3 and TRBJ2-5, with TRBD2 as a possible D gene (5 bases). Germline V lookup: CDR1 MNHEY, CDR2 SVGEGT. Trimming pared 5 bases from V and 2 bases from J, leaving 9 bases between. This CDR3 contains 13 residues. DNA for the CDR3: TGTGCCAGCAGTCCCTCGGGGCAAGAGACCCAGTACTTC. Protein product: CASSPSGQETQYF.

The CDR3 DNA sequence: TGCGCCAGCAGCTCAACTAGCGGGGGTGATACGCAGTATTTT. Its translation: CASSSTSGGDTQYF. The chain recombines TRBV5-1 with TRBJ2-3; 11 bases fit TRBD2. Germline lookup yields CDR1 SGHRS and CDR2 YFSETQ. The CDR3 consists of 14 residues. The V and J ends lost 3 bases and 6 bases, in that order; junction bases with no gene match: 3.

The chain couples TRBV7-6 to TRBJ2-3; 10 positions match TRBD2. The germline gives CDR1 SGHVS, CDR2 FNYEAQ. The CDR3 runs 17 residues. Trimming cost V 0 bases and J 2 bases; bases outside gene matches: 5. CDR3 coding DNA: TGTGCCAGCAGCTTAGCGGATAGCGGGGGGCCCACAGATACGCAGTATTTT. It yields the protein CASSLADSGGPTDTQYF.

Only one count was recorded for this clone. The rearrangement joins TRBV7-9 to TRBJ2-7, with TRBD1 matching 7 bases. Germline-derived CDR1 and CDR2 are SEHNR and FQNEAQ (reference sequence). The CDR3 has 15 residues. With V trimmed by 4 bases and J by 6 bases, 12 bases remained unmatched. The CDR3 here is CASSYRDSLRGEQYF. In nucleotides, the CDR3 is TGTGCCAGCAGCTACAGGGACAGTCTCCGGGGCGAGCAGTACTTC. Based on the CDR3 plus reference TRBV7-9 and TRBJ2-7, the full variable domain is DTGVSQNPRHKITKRGQNVTFRCDPISEHNRLYWYRQTLGQGPEFLTYFQNEAQLEKSRLLSDRFSAERPKGSFSTLEIQRTEQGDSAMYLCASSYRDSLRGEQYFGPGTRLTVT.

This clone was observed a handful of times. The V call is TRBV6-1, the J call TRBJ2-1; 11 bases fit TRBD1. From germline, CDR1 is MNHNS and CDR2 SASEGT. The CDR3 length is 16 residues. Losses at the gene ends were 4 bases for V and 5 bases for J; bases not matched to a gene: 7. In DNA, the CDR3 is TGTGCCAGCAGTGGTCTTCCGGGACAGGGGGACAATGAGCAGTTCTTC. It codes for CASSGLPGQGDNEQFF.

V gene TRBV5-1 combines with J gene TRBJ2-2; no definite D call. Trimming stripped 9 bases from V and 6 bases from J, with 9 bases between. The germline gives CDR1 SGHRS, CDR2 YFSETQ. This CDR3 region has 11 residues. In DNA form, the CDR3 reads TGCGCCATCCGGGTCGCCGGGGAGCTGTTTTTT. It specifies CAIRVAGELFF.

This rearrangement joins TRBV9 to TRBJ2-3; 10 bases align to TRBD2. Trimming cost V 3 bases and J 0 bases; bases outside gene matches: 1. CDR3 length equals 15 residues. The V gene's germline CDR1 is SGDLS and CDR2 YYNGEE. The CDR3 spells CASSERGGSTDTQYF. DNA of the CDR3: TGTGCCAGCAGCGAGCGGGGGGGTAGCACAGATACGCAGTATTTT.

The V call is TRBV10-3, the J call TRBJ1-6, with D possibly being TRBD1 (5 bases). This CDR3 has 13 residues. Per germline, CDR1 ENHRY and CDR2 SYGVKD. The V gene lost 10 bases and the J gene lost 4 bases, with 11 bases spanning the gap. The CDR3 DNA sequence: TGTGCCACAAAGACAGAGTATAATTCACCCCTCCACTTT. Translated: CATKTEYNSPLHF.

This clone has only one observation. The CDR3 is CASRLGALSTEAFF. The CDR3, as DNA: TGTGCCAGTAGGCTGGGGGCGCTGAGTACTGAAGCTTTCTTT. J is TRBJ1-1 and V is TRBV19, with D possibly being TRBD1 (6 bases). The CDR3 has 14 amino acids. Per the germline V gene, CDR1 is LNHDA and CDR2 is SQIVND (reference sequence). The V gene lost 6 bases and the J gene lost 5 bases, with 16 bases spanning the gap.

The V call is TRBV24-1, the J call TRBJ1-2; 9 bases are a match to TRBD1. After removal of 3 bases from V and 5 bases from J, the junction contained 3 bases not matched to a gene. CDR3 length equals 14 residues. Germline CDR1 and CDR2: KGHDR and SFDVKD. The CDR3 DNA reads TGTGCCACCAGTGATATCGACAGGGGGTATGGCTACACCTTC. This sequence encodes CATSDIDRGYGYTF.